The 4 T cell receptor beta chains presented below share a single source sample, sequenced in a study of blood T cell repertoires in COVID-19. Using immunoSEQ multiplex PCR, the repertoire was profiled, and TCRdb retains in-frame clones only, with some absent. In the table there are about 200,000 clones, about 82% of which are singletons. Sequencing input: peripheral blood. All receptors come from a man aged 55 to 69 with COVID-19, enrolled during active disease.

The chain is built from TRBV6-1 and TRBJ1-1; D unclear. CDR3 length equals 12 residues. V was trimmed by 2 bases and J by 4 bases, leaving 5 bases between them. Looked up from germline, CDR1 is MNHNS and CDR2 is SASEGT. The CDR3 region is CASSELSTEAFF. The CDR3, as DNA: TGTGCCAGCAGTGAACTCAGCACTGAAGCTTTCTTT.

The chain carries TRBV18 and TRBJ1-1; 9 bases agree with TRBD1. The germline V gene has CDR1 KGHSH and CDR2 LQKENI. The CDR3 is 14 amino acids. V dropped 5 bases and J dropped 2; count of bases not matched to a gene: 3. The CDR3 protein is CASSSQGANTEAFF. DNA of the CDR3: TGTGCCAGCTCATCACAGGGGGCTAACACTGAAGCTTTCTTT.

This chain links TRBV28 with TRBJ1-3, with a tentative D call TRBD1 (6 bases). Germline lookup yields CDR1 MDHEN and CDR2 SYDVKM. Between the trimmed V and J ends, which lost 2 bases and 2 bases, there was a span of 10 bases. The CDR3 totals 15 residues. The CDR3 coding sequence is TGTGCCAGCAGTTTAGACCCAGGGGCTGGAAACACCATATATTTT. Its protein product is CASSLDPGAGNTIYF.

The rearrangement links TRBV18 to TRBJ1-1; TRBD1 matches at 7 bases. This CDR3 spans 14 amino acids. Per the germline V gene, CDR1 is KGHSH and CDR2 is LQKENI. J was trimmed by 3 bases and V by 3 bases; bases with no gene match: 4. CDR3 nucleotides: TGTGCCAGCTCACCCCGGACAGGAGACACTGAAGCTTTCTTT. Its protein product is CASSPRTGDTEAFF.